This T cell receptor (beta chain) was sequenced for a study of early T cells in non-severe SARS-CoV-2 infection. Whole-study context: With bulk RNA from unsorted whole blood as input, sequencing yielded unpaired chains. Study outcomes and limitations: Matching against VDJdb likely underestimated virus-specific expansions, favoring anti-spike CD8.

The CDR3 loop spans 12 amino acids. The V and J ends lost 5 bases and 0 bases respectively, with 5 bases between them. Germline loops: CDR1 SQVTM, CDR2 ANQGSEA. In the case of this clonotype: Its antigen is unidentified.

Separate cDNA molecules each had unique molecular identifiers attached to them. One entry per CDR3 protein results from TCRdb running MiXCR on the 5' RACE reads. The sample has about 110,000 distinct CDR3 sequences; roughly an eighth are singletons. V and J are TRBV29-1 and TRBJ2-4; D gene uncertain. The receptor's source is an adult who was a healthcare worker with PCR-confirmed SARS-CoV-2 infection or an uninfected control (not recorded which). The input for sequencing was whole blood, taken at baseline. CDR3 loop: CSVTVAKNIQYF. DNA of the CDR3: TGCAGCGTTACAGTAGCCAAAAACATTCAGTACTTC.